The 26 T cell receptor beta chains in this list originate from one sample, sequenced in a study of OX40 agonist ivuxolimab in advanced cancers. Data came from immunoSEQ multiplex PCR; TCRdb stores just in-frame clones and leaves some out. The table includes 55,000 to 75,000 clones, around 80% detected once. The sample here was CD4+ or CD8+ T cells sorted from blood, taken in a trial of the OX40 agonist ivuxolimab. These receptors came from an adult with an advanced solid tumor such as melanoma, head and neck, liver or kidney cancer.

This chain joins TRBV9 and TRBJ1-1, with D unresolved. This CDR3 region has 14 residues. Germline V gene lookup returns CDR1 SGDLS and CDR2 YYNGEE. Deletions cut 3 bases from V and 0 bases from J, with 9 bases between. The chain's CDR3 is CASSGRNMNTEAFF. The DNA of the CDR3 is TGTGCCAGCAGCGGTCGTAACATGAACACTGAAGCTTTCTTT.

The CDR3 loop reads CASSSRWADTQYF. The CDR3 DNA follows: TGTGCCAGCAGCTCCCGGTGGGCAGATACGCAGTATTTT. V is TRBV9 and J is TRBJ2-3, with no clear D. The CDR3 covers 13 residues. Germline V CDR1 and CDR2: SGDLS, YYNGEE. V was trimmed by 4 bases and J by 4 bases, leaving 10 bases between them. Using reference TRBV9 and TRBJ2-3 for the parts outside the CDR3, the full variable domain is DSGVTQTPKHLITATGQRVTLRCSPRSGDLSVYWYQQSLDQGLQFLIQYYNGEERAKGNILERFSAQQFPDLHSELNLSSLELGDSALYFCASSSRWADTQYFGPGTRLTVL.

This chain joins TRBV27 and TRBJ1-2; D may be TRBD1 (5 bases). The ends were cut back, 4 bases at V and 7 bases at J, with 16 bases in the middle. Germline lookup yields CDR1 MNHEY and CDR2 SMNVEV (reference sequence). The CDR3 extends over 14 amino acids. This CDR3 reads CASSSTGGAGGYTF. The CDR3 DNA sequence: TGTGCCAGCAGTTCTACAGGTGGGGCTGGTGGCTACACCTTC.

The CDR3 nucleotides are TGTGCCAGCTCACCTTTTTCCAACAGGTACTCTGGAAACACCATATATTTT. Protein sequence: CASSPFSNRYSGNTIYF. The chain carries TRBV18 and TRBJ1-3, with D perhaps matching TRBD1 (5 bases). Germline V gene data show CDR1 as KGHSH and CDR2 as LQKENI. V lost 3 bases, J lost 0 bases, and 15 bases lay in between. CDR3 length: 17 residues.

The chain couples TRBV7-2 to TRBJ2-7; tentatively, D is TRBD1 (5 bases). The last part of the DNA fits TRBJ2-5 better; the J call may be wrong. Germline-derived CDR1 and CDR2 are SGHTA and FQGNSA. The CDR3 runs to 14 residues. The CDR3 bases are TGTGCCAGCAGCCCAGGGTCTATCCAAGAGACCCAGTACTTC. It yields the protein CASSPGSIQETQYF.

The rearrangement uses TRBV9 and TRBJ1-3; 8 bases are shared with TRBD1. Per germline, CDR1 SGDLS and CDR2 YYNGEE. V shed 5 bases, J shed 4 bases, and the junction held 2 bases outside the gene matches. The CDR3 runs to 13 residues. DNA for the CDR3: TGTGCCAGCAGTGGGGACAGGGGAAACACCATATATTTT. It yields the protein CASSGDRGNTIYF.

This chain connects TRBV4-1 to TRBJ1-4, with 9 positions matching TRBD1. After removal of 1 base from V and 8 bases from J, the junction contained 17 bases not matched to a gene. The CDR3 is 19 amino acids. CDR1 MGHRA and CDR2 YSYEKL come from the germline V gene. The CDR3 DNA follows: TGCGCCAGCAGCCAAGGGAAAGCGTCCCGGGACAGGGACTGGGAAAAACTGTTTTTT. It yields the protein CASSQGKASRDRDWEKLFF.

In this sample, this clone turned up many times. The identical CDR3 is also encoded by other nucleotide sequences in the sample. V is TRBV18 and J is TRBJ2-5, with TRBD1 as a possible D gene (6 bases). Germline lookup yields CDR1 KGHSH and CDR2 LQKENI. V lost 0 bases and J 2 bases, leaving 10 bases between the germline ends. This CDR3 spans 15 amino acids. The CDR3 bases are TGTGCCAGCTCACCACCGGGGGCCCCGCAAGAGACCCAGTACTTC. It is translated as CASSPPGAPQETQYF.

The CDR3 protein is CASSPADLKNIQYF. Here the CDR3 DNA reads TGTGCCAGCAGCCCCGCCGACCTTAAAAACATTCAGTACTTC. The gene calls are TRBV28 and TRBJ2-4; D is unclear. This CDR3 has 14 residues. Trimming cost V 6 bases and J 4 bases, with 13 bases left between them. In germline, CDR1 is MDHEN, CDR2 SYDVKM.

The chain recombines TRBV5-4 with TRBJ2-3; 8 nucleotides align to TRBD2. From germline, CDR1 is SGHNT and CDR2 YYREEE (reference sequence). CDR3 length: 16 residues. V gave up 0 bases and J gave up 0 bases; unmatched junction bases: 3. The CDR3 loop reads CASSLGAGVSTDTQYF. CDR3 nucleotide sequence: TGTGCCAGCAGCTTGGGAGCGGGGGTAAGCACAGATACGCAGTATTTT.

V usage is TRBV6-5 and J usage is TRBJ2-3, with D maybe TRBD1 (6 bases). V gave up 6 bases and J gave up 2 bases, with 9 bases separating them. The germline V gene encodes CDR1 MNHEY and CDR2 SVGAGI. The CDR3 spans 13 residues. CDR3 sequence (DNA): TGTGCCAGCAGCAGGGACATCACAGATACGCAGTATTTT. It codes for CASSRDITDTQYF.

The CDR3 reads CASSQQLANYGYTF. For the CDR3, the DNA is TGTGCCAGCAGCCAACAACTTGCTAACTATGGCTACACCTTC. The chain has TRBV7-2 and TRBJ1-2; D gene uncertain. Germline loops: CDR1 SGHTA, CDR2 FQGNSA. This CDR3 region has 14 residues. Trimming shortened V by 5 bases and J by 0 bases, and 10 bases separated the two germline ends.

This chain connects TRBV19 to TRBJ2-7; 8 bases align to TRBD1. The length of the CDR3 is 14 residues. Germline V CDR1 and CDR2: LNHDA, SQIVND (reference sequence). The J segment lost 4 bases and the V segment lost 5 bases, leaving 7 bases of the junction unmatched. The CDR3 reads CASSLGQGMYEQYF. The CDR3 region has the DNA TGTGCCAGTAGTCTAGGACAGGGAATGTACGAGCAGTACTTC.

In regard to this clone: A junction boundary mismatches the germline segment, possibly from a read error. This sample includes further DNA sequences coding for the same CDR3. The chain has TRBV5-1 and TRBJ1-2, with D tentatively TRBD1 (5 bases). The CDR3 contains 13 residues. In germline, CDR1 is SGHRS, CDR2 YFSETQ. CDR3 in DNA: TGCGCCAGCAGCTATGGACAAGACTATGGCTATACCTTC. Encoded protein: CASSYGQDYGYTF.

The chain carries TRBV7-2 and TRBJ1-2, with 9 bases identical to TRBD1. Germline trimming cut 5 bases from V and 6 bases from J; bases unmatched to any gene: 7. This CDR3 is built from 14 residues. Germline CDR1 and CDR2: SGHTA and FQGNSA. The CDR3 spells CASSPGQGKHGYTF. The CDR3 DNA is TGTGCCAGCAGCCCGGGACAGGGAAAACATGGCTACACCTTC. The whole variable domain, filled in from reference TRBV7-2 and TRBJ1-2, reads GAGVSQSPSNKVTEKGKDVELRCDPISGHTALYWYRQSLGQGLEFLIYFQGNSAPDKSGLPSDRFSAERTGGSVSTLTIQRTQQEDSAVYLCASSPGQGKHGYTFGSGTRLTVV.

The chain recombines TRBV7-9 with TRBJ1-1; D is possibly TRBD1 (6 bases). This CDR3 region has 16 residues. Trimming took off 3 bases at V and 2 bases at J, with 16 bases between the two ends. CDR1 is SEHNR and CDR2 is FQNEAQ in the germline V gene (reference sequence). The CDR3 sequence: CASSLEGGNGNTEAFF. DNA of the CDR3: TGTGCCAGCAGCTTGGAAGGGGGGAATGGAAACACTGAAGCTTTCTTT.

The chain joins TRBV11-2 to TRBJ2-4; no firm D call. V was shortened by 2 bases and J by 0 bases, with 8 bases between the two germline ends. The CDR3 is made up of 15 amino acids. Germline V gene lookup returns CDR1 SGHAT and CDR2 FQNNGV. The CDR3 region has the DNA TGTGCCAGCAGCTTATCCGGGCTAGCCAAAAACATTCAGTACTTC. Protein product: CASSLSGLAKNIQYF.

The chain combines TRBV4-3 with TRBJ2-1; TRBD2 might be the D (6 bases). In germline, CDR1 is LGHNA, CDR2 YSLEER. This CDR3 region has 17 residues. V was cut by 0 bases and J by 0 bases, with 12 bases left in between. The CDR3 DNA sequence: TGCGCCAGCAGCCAAGACGGTCGGGGGAGCTCCTACAATGAGCAGTTCTTC. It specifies CASSQDGRGSSYNEQFF.

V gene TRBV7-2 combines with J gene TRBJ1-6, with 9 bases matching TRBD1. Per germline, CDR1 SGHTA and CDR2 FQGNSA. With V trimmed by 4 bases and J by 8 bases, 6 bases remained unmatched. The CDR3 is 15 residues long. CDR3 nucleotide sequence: TGTGCCAGCAGCTCCCGACAGGGGGGAGATTCACCCCTCCACTTT. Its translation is CASSSRQGGDSPLHF.

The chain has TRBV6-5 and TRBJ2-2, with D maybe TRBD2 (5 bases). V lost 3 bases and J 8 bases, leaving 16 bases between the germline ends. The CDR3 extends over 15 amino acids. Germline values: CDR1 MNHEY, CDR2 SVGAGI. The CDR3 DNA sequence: TGTGCCAGCAGTTATAACGGACGAGGGATGGGGGAGCTGTTTTTT. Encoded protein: CASSYNGRGMGELFF.

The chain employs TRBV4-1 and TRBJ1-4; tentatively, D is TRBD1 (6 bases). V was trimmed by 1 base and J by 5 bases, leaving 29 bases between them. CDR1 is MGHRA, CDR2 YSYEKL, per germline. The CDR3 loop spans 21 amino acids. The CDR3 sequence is CASSQGPLYRARFFQNEKLFF. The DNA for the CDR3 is TGCGCCAGCAGCCAAGGCCCCCTATACAGGGCTAGATTCTTCCAGAATGAAAAACTGTTTTTT.

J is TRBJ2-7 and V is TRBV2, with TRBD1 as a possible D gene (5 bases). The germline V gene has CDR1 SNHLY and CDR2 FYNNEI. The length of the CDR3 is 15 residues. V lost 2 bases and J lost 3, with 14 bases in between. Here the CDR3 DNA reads TGTGCCAGCAGTGAACAGGGTAATTACATCTACGAGCAGTACTTC. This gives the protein CASSEQGNYIYEQYF.

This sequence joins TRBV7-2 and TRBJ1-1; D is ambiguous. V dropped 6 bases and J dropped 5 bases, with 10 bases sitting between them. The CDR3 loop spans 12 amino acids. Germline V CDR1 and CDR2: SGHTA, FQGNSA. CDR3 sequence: CASSWRETEAFF. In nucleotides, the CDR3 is TGTGCCAGCAGTTGGAGGGAGACTGAAGCTTTCTTT.

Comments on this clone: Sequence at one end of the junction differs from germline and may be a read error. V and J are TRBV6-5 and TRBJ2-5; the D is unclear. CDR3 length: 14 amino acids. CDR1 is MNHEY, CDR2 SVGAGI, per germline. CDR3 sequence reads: CAGSYSGSWETQYF. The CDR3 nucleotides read TGTGCCGGCAGTTACTCAGGCAGTTGGGAGACCCAGTACTTC.

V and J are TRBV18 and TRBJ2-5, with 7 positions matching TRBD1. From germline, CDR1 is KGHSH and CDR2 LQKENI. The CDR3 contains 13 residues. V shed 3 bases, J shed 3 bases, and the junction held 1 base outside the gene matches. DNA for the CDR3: TGTGCCAGCTCACCGACAGGGAAAGAGACCCAGTACTTC. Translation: CASSPTGKETQYF.

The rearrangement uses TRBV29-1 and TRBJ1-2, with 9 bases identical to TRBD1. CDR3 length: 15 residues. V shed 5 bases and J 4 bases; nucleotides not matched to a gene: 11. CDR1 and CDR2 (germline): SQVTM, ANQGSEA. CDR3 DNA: TGCAGCGTTATCCAACAGGGGGCCCACCTCTATGGCTACACCTTC. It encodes CSVIQQGAHLYGYTF. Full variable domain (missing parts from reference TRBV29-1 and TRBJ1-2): SAVISQKPSRDICQRGTSLTIQCQVDSQVTMMFWYRQQPGQSLTLIATANQGSEATYESGFVIDKFPISRPNLTFSTLTVSNMSPEDSSIYLCSVIQQGAHLYGYTFGSGTRLTVV.